These 25 T cell receptor beta chains came from one sample sequenced in a study of cytomegalovirus exposure and HLA in healthy donors. It was with 60 Vbeta and 13 Jbeta primers that the PCR ran. The assay was immunoSEQ multiplex PCR, and TCRdb's table has in-frame clones only and misses some. Of more than 200,000 clones in the sample, 82% were seen once. The sequenced material came from PBMCs. The source of these receptors is a man aged 35 to 55 in good health and CMV-seropositive.

This sequence joins TRBV19 and TRBJ2-3, with 13 bases matching TRBD2. J gave up 1 base and V 5 bases, and 6 bases lay outside the gene matches. Per germline, CDR1 LNHDA and CDR2 SQIVND (reference sequence). This CDR3 has 17 amino acids. The CDR3 DNA follows: TGTGCCAGTAGTTTGGGACTAGCGGGAAGTCGCACAGATACGCAGTATTTT. It yields the protein CASSLGLAGSRTDTQYF.

The V call is TRBV9, the J call TRBJ2-1; 11 bases are a match to TRBD2. The V and J ends lost 0 bases and 3 bases, in that order; junction bases with no gene match: 5. The CDR3 extends over 17 amino acids. Germline CDR1 SGDLS, CDR2 YYNGEE. In DNA form, the CDR3 reads TGTGCCAGCAGCGTAGCTACTGGGACTAGCGGCTACAATGAGCAGTTCTTC. Protein sequence: CASSVATGTSGYNEQFF. Based on the CDR3 plus reference TRBV9 and TRBJ2-1, the full variable domain is DSGVTQTPKHLITATGQRVTLRCSPRSGDLSVYWYQQSLDQGLQFLIQYYNGEERAKGNILERFSAQQFPDLHSELNLSSLELGDSALYFCASSVATGTSGYNEQFFGPGTRLTVL.

The chain uses TRBV18 and TRBJ1-1; no clear D. In germline, CDR1 is KGHSH, CDR2 LQKENI. CDR3 length: 15 amino acids. The germline V and J ends were trimmed by 3 bases and 0 bases, with 11 bases remaining between them. CDR3 bases: TGTGCCAGCTCACCGCCAGGCTCCATGAACACTGAAGCTTTCTTT. Amino acid sequence: CASSPPGSMNTEAFF.

Concerning this clone itself: In the same sample, other DNA sequences code for this CDR3. The chain links TRBV6-5 to TRBJ2-2, with D unresolved. This CDR3 has 13 residues. Trimming left V 2 bases short and J 4 bases short, with 5 bases between. Germline assignment: CDR1 MNHEY and CDR2 SVGAGI. The DNA for the CDR3 is TGTGCCAGCAGTTACGGTAGCACCGGGGAGCTGTTTTTT. Its translation is CASSYGSTGELFF.

This chain joins TRBV18 and TRBJ1-5, with 7 positions matching TRBD1. The CDR3 consists of 15 residues. V lost 5 bases to trimming and J lost 6 bases; unmatched junction nucleotides: 10. The V gene's germline CDR1 is KGHSH and CDR2 LQKENI. The CDR3 protein is CASSTTGFGTQPQHF. The DNA of the CDR3 is TGTGCCAGCTCAACGACAGGGTTTGGGACTCAGCCCCAGCATTTT.

In its sample, this clone was seen a few times. The V gene is TRBV11-3, the J gene TRBJ2-1; 7 nucleotides align to TRBD1. The CDR3 loop spans 12 amino acids. Germline V gene data show CDR1 as SGHNT and CDR2 as YENEEA. The V segment lost 6 bases and the J segment 10 bases; nucleotides outside the gene matches: 6. CDR3 residues: CASSSGGVEQFF. In DNA, the CDR3 is TGTGCCAGCAGTTCAGGGGGAGTCGAGCAGTTCTTC.

CDR3 in amino acids: CASSSWTGAIVETQYF. The CDR3 DNA follows: TGTGCCAGCAGCTCTTGGACAGGGGCGATTGTAGAGACCCAGTACTTC. The V and J genes are TRBV11-2 and TRBJ2-5; 9 positions match TRBD1. Germline CDR1 reads SGHAT; CDR2 reads FQNNGV. The CDR3 consists of 16 residues. J was trimmed by 4 bases and V by 4 bases; bases with no gene match: 10.

J is TRBJ2-1 and V is TRBV25-1; no firm D call. V was shortened by 11 bases and J by 3 bases, with 8 bases between the two germline ends. Germline lookup yields CDR1 MGHDK and CDR2 SYGVNS. The CDR3 contains 11 residues. The CDR3 spells CAVHHYNEQFF. CDR3 nucleotides: TGTGCCGTCCATCACTACAATGAGCAGTTCTTC. Drawing the rest from reference TRBV25-1 and TRBJ2-1, the complete variable domain is EADIYQTPRYLVIGTGKKITLECSQTMGHDKMYWYQQDPGMELHLIHYSYGVNSTEKGDLSSESTVSRIRTEHFPLTLESARPSHTSQYLCAVHHYNEQFFGPGTRLTVL.

The chain has TRBV27 and TRBJ2-7, with D maybe TRBD2 (5 bases). The CDR3 is 15 residues long. Germline V lookup: CDR1 MNHEY, CDR2 SMNVEV (reference sequence). Trimming shortened V by 1 base and J by 0 bases, and 10 bases separated the two germline ends. The CDR3 coding sequence is TGTGCCAGCAGTTTATTGGGAGCTCACTCCTACGAGCAGTACTTC. It yields the protein CASSLLGAHSYEQYF.

The chain couples TRBV15 to TRBJ2-1, with 12 bases matching TRBD2. With 1 base clipped from V and 6 bases from J, the junction kept 7 bases outside the gene matches. The CDR3 has 17 residues. In germline, CDR1 is LNHNV, CDR2 YYDKDF (reference sequence). CDR3 amino acids: CATSRGGASGRGNEQFF. The CDR3 region has the DNA TGTGCCACCAGCAGAGGAGGGGCTAGCGGGAGGGGCAATGAGCAGTTCTTC. Filled out from reference TRBV15 and TRBJ2-1, the complete variable domain reads DAMVIQNPRYQVTQFGKPVTLSCSQTLNHNVMYWYQQKSSQAPKLLFHYYDKDFNNEADTPDNFQSRRPNTSFCFLDIRSPGLGDTAMYLCATSRGGASGRGNEQFFGPGTRLTVL.

This chain uses TRBV6-5 with TRBJ1-1; D gene ambiguous. The CDR3 consists of 13 residues. The V end was cut by 7 bases, the J end by 10 bases, with 19 bases between. Germline-derived CDR1 and CDR2 are MNHEY and SVGAGI. In DNA, the CDR3 is TGTGCCAGCACCGAAGGAGTGTCGGGTGTAGCTTTCTTT. It is translated as CASTEGVSGVAFF.

This clone was detected only a few times. This sequence joins TRBV2 and TRBJ2-3, with 7 bases aligning to TRBD1. There are 15 residues in the CDR3. CDR1 is SNHLY, CDR2 FYNNEI, per germline. Trimming took 1 base from V and 2 from J; bases not matched to a gene: 3. The CDR3 loop is CASSEDGQVTDTQYF. For the CDR3, the DNA is TGTGCCAGCAGTGAAGACGGACAGGTCACAGATACGCAGTATTTT.

CDR3 protein: CAWSSQLLATGKNIQYF. The DNA for the CDR3 is TGTGCCTGGAGTTCACAATTACTAGCTACTGGCAAAAACATTCAGTACTTC. The rearrangement links TRBV30 to TRBJ2-4; TRBD2 might be the D (6 bases). The CDR3 has 17 residues. The ends were cut back, 2 bases at V and 3 bases at J, with 20 bases in the middle. Germline V gene data show CDR1 as GTSNPN and CDR2 as SVGIG (reference sequence).

The V call is TRBV18, the J call TRBJ1-2, with D possibly matching TRBD1 (6 bases). This CDR3 spans 17 amino acids. The germline V gene has CDR1 KGHSH and CDR2 LQKENI. Trimming pared 5 bases from V and 0 bases from J, leaving 19 bases between. The DNA for the CDR3 is TGTGCCAGCTCATTTACAGGGCAATTGTGGCCTAACTATGGCTACACCTTC. Protein product: CASSFTGQLWPNYGYTF.

This chain links TRBV27 with TRBJ1-2; 7 bases match TRBD1. Germline V gene lookup returns CDR1 MNHEY and CDR2 SMNVEV (reference sequence). V gave up 8 bases and J gave up 0 bases; unmatched junction bases: 3. This CDR3 contains 13 residues. CDR3 residues: CASGGQSNYGYTF. CDR3 coding DNA: TGTGCCAGCGGGGGACAGTCTAACTATGGCTACACCTTC.

The rearrangement uses TRBV5-1 and TRBJ2-2, with 8 bases fitting TRBD2. The V gene end was trimmed by 2 bases and the J gene end by 4 bases; junction bases not matched to a gene: 4. In germline, CDR1 is SGHRS, CDR2 YFSETQ. CDR3 length: 15 residues. As DNA, the CDR3 is TGCGCCAGCAGCTTCACTAGCGGAGCCACCGGGGAGCTGTTTTTT. Its protein product is CASSFTSGATGELFF.

This chain connects TRBV9 to TRBJ2-1, with 11 bases aligning to TRBD2. The length of the CDR3 is 18 residues. Trimming removed 2 bases from V and 0 bases from J; junction bases left unmatched: 7. Germline loops: CDR1 SGDLS, CDR2 YYNGEE. This chain's CDR3 is CASSVTGTSGGSYNEQFF. Here the CDR3 DNA reads TGTGCCAGCAGCGTTACCGGGACTAGCGGAGGCTCCTACAATGAGCAGTTCTTC.

This clone was seen more than once but under ten times. The V and J genes are TRBV9 and TRBJ1-1; D call uncertain. The CDR3 contains 12 residues. With 6 bases removed from V and 0 bases from J, the gap between germline ends came to 6 bases. Per germline, CDR1 SGDLS and CDR2 YYNGEE. The CDR3 DNA sequence: TGTGCCAGCACCGGGATGAACACTGAAGCTTTCTTT. It is translated as CASTGMNTEAFF.

The chain recombines TRBV9 with TRBJ2-1, with a weak D call TRBD1 (5 bases). V lost 0 bases and J 8 bases, leaving 9 bases between the germline ends. The CDR3 contains 13 residues. Germline V gene lookup returns CDR1 SGDLS and CDR2 YYNGEE. The CDR3 loop reads CASSVEGNYEQFF. For the CDR3, the DNA is TGTGCCAGCAGCGTAGAGGGGAACTATGAGCAGTTCTTC.

This chain links TRBV7-9 with TRBJ2-5; 14 nucleotides match TRBD2. The germline V gene encodes CDR1 SEHNR and CDR2 FQNEAQ (reference sequence). Trimming at V came to 10 bases and at J to 2 bases, leaving 9 bases not matched to a gene. This CDR3 has 16 residues. This chain's CDR3 is CATRGLAGAQQETQYF. The CDR3 bases are TGTGCCACCCGGGGACTAGCGGGAGCACAGCAAGAGACCCAGTACTTC.

V gene TRBV5-6 combines with J gene TRBJ2-5; 10 positions agree with TRBD2. CDR1 and CDR2 (germline): SGHDT, YYEEEE. Trimming cost V 4 bases and J 2 bases; bases outside gene matches: 5. This CDR3 spans 15 amino acids. CDR3 bases: TGTGCCAGCAGCAGAGCTAGCGGGAGACAAGAGACCCAGTACTTC. It translates to CASSRASGRQETQYF.

The chain joins TRBV5-1 to TRBJ2-1, with D unclear. Germline-derived CDR1 and CDR2 are SGHRS and YFSETQ. V lost 7 bases and J lost 10, with 18 bases in between. The CDR3 runs 13 residues. This CDR3 is CASSGLLGPEQFF. In nucleotides, the CDR3 is TGCGCCAGCTCCGGATTGTTGGGCCCCGAGCAGTTCTTC. The whole variable domain, remainder taken from reference TRBV5-1 and TRBJ2-1, is KAGVTQTPRYLIKTRGQQVTLSCSPISGHRSVSWYQQTPGQGLQFLFEYFSETQRNKGNFPGRFSGRQFSNSRSEMNVSTLELGDSALYLCASSGLLGPEQFFGPGTRLTVL.

This clone was found once. The chain carries TRBV6-1 and TRBJ1-4; 7 nucleotides match TRBD1. The germline V gene has CDR1 MNHNS and CDR2 SASEGT. Trimming removed 5 bases from V and 12 bases from J; junction bases left unmatched: 6. This CDR3 region has 12 residues. CDR3 DNA: TGTGCCAGCAGTTTTACAGGGGCGGAACTGTTTTTT. It specifies CASSFTGAELFF.

J is TRBJ1-4 and V is TRBV5-1; possibly TRBD1 for D (6 bases). Germline-derived CDR1 and CDR2 are SGHRS and YFSETQ. This CDR3 region has 19 residues. Trimming cost V 3 bases and J 5 bases, with 26 bases left between them. Written as DNA, the CDR3 is TGCGCCAGCAGCTCGGCCCAGGGGAGCTCGCGTGTTGGCAATGAAAAACTGTTTTTT. Translation gives CASSSAQGSSRVGNEKLFF.

V is TRBV29-1 and J is TRBJ2-5; TRBD2 matches 12 bases. The V gene end was trimmed by 0 bases and the J gene end by 5 bases; junction bases not matched to a gene: 10. CDR1 SQVTM and CDR2 ANQGSEA come from the germline V gene. This CDR3 region has 17 residues. CDR3 nucleotide sequence: TGCAGCGTTGAAGATCCCCTAGCGGGAGGGCCGGTGGAGACCCAGTACTTC. Amino acids: CSVEDPLAGGPVETQYF.